This T cell receptor (beta chain) appears in the sequencing data of a study of blood T cells in healthy people across ages. Caucasian individuals from Russia who were healthy and aged 6 to 90 acted as donors. A sample-barcoded 5' primer and a J-beta primer mix were used in a second PCR of roughly 7 to 11 cycles. TCRdb used MiXCR to reprocess the 5' RACE reads, holding one entry per CDR3 protein. The data contain 500,000 to 700,000 distinct CDR3 sequences, roughly 31% of them seen just once; the ten biggest clones take up more than 15%. CDR3 length equals 14 residues. CDR1 SGHAT and CDR2 FQDESV come from the germline V gene (reference sequence).

The origin of this receptor is a woman aged 80 or over in good health. The rearrangement uses TRBV11-1 and TRBJ2-5, with D possibly TRBD2 on 5 matching bases. The J call may not be correct, given that the DNA end is closer to TRBJ2-7. The sample taken for sequencing was blood. This chain's CDR3 is CASSRRRFPYEQYF. The CDR3 DNA follows: TGTGCCAGCAGCCGACGGAGGTTCCCCTACGAGCAGTACTTC.